The source of this T cell receptor beta chain is a study of blood T cell repertoires in COVID-19. Study summary: T cells, B-cell-depleted T cells, or PBMCs provided the cDNA or gDNA that served as material.

This table comes from immunoSEQ multiplex PCR, and its TCRdb copy is limited to in-frame clones, with some not included. The sample carries 40,000 to 45,000 clones, roughly three quarters recorded once. Germline CDR1 SGHTS, CDR2 YDEGEE. This CDR3 is built from 13 residues. V gave up 8 bases and J gave up 0 bases, with 9 bases separating them. Material for sequencing was peripheral blood. V and J are TRBV5-8 and TRBJ2-4; TRBD2 might be the D (5 bases). The TCR sequence derives from a woman aged 80 or over with acute or convalescent COVID-19. The CDR3 sequence: CARAGEAKNIQYF. In DNA form, the CDR3 reads TGTGCCAGGGCGGGCGAAGCCAAAAACATTCAGTACTTC.